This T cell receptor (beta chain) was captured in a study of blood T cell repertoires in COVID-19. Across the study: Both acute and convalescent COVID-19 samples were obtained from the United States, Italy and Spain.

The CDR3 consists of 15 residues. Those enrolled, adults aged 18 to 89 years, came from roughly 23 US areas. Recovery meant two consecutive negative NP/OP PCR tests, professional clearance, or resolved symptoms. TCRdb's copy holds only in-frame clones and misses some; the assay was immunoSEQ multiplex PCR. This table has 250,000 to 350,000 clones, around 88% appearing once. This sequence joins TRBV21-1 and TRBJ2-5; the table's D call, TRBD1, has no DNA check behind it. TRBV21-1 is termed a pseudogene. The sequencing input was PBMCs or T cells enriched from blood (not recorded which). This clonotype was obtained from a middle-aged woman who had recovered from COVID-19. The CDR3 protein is CASTKSRGVQETQYF. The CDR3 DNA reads TGTGCCAGCACCAAAAGCAGGGGAGTCCAAGAGACCCAGTACTTC.